This TCR beta chain originates from a study of molecular identifiers for immune sequencing clone quantification. Overall study context: RNA from approximately 20,000 or 98,000 naive CD8 cells was split five ways in replicates, with four sequenced.

It was from around 20,000 to 1,000,000 sorted cells, with 10%, 30% or 50% RNA, that naive CD8 libraries came. Bulk TCR libraries used previously described methods and listed TCR primers. TCRdb reprocessed the PCR reads via MiXCR and lists one record per CDR3 protein. The data hold hundreds of thousands of distinct CDR3 sequences, with just under 20% observed a single time. The V gene's germline CDR1 is SEHNR and CDR2 FQNEAQ (reference sequence). The CDR3 covers 15 residues. V was pared by 1 base and J by 6 bases, with 10 bases between. This chain links TRBV7-9 with TRBJ1-6, with D hard to call. The specimen sequenced was naive CD8+ T cells from blood, with Jurkat cell RNA spiked in. Subset specified: FACS-sorted CD8+CD4-CCR7+CD45RA+ naive T cells. The TCR comes from a human donor in good health. Some libraries in this study had Jurkat cell RNA spiked in. CDR3: CASSLVTGSNSPLHF. DNA for the CDR3: TGTGCCAGCAGCTTAGTTACGGGAAGTAATTCACCCCTCCACTTT.